Sequencing of this T cell receptor (beta chain) was carried out in a study of cytomegalovirus exposure and HLA in healthy donors. General study points: Reports showed the classifier diagnosing cytomegalovirus status with high specificity and sensitivity. Analyses of presence/absence relied on an assumption of roughly uniform sequencing depth across donors. As confirmed in vitro, three CMV-associated chains were specific for CMV antigens. Compared with the roughly 700-donor mean, an Asian-associated ancestry cluster reportedly had fewer N-insertions, according to a later analysis.

Comments on this clone: Its antigen is not identified.

The PCR had 60 Vbeta and 13 Jbeta primers. Sequencing used immunoSEQ multiplex PCR; TCRdb keeps in-frame clones, though not all of them. The profile shows approximately 100,000 clones, roughly three fifths of them singletons. Germline values: CDR1 MNHEY, CDR2 SMNVEV (reference sequence). This CDR3 is built from 12 residues. The chain employs TRBV27 and TRBJ2-5; 7 bases match TRBD2. The last part of the DNA fits TRBJ2-7 better; the J call may be wrong. Sequencing input: PBMCs. This receptor was taken from a man younger than 45 in good health and CMV-seropositive. The CDR3 region has the DNA TGTGCCAGTACTAGCGCCACCTACGAGCAGTACTTC. Its protein product is CASTSATYEQYF.